A few counts support the clone carrying this T cell receptor beta chain. Its antigen is currently unknown. This entry is derived from a study of T cells in Graves' hyperthyroidism and ophthalmopathy. Whole-study results and caveats: Most expanded thyroid clonotypes above 0.001 also appeared in blood.

Amplification of TCR beta CDR3 regions used RNA as the template. The TCR CDR3 first-round RT-PCR relied on the HTBI primer set. A single record per CDR3 protein comes from TCRdb applying MiXCR to the multiplex PCR reads. The sample records under 450,000 distinct CDR3 sequences, around 16% being singletons. The PBMCs studied were ones that came from roughly 11 ml fresh peripheral blood. The CDR3 loop spans 13 amino acids. Germline V gene sequence: CDR1 LGHDT, CDR2 YNNKEL (reference sequence). V lost 6 bases, J lost 6 bases, and 9 bases lay in between. The source of this sequence is a woman younger than 30 with Graves' hyperthyroidism. The chain combines TRBV3-1 with TRBJ1-6; a weak D match, TRBD1 (5 bases). Sequenced input: blood. The CDR3 is CASRDSGNSPLHF. In nucleotides, the CDR3 is TGTGCCAGCAGAGACAGTGGTAATTCACCCCTCCACTTT. Filled out from reference TRBV3-1 and TRBJ1-6, the complete variable domain reads DTAVSQTPKYLVTQMGNDKSIKCEQNLGHDTMYWYKQDSKKFLKIMFSYNNKELIINETVPNRFSPKSPDKAHLNLHINSLELGDSAVYFCASRDSGNSPLHFGNGTRLTVT.